The 3 T cell receptor beta chains reported below all come from one sample, sequenced in a study of blood T cell repertoires in COVID-19. Assay used: immunoSEQ multiplex PCR; TCRdb lists only in-frame clones, some missing. The sample records 120,000 or so clones, roughly 79% being singletons. Material for sequencing was peripheral blood. The origin of the receptors is a human donor in a cohort sampled during active COVID-19.

This clone occurred once. CDR3 nucleotide sequence: TGTGCCAGCAGCTTAGGTGACACCAACTATGGCTACACCTTC. Protein sequence: CASSLGDTNYGYTF. This chain links TRBV11-2 with TRBJ1-2, with D uncertain. Germline V gene sequence: CDR1 SGHAT, CDR2 FQNNGV. The CDR3 runs 14 residues. Trimming cost V 1 base and J 2 bases, with 8 bases left between them.

The genes are TRBV11-3 and TRBJ2-7; 10 positions match TRBD1. The CDR3 loop spans 15 amino acids. J gave up 3 bases and V 4 bases, and 6 bases lay outside the gene matches. Germline values: CDR1 SGHNT, CDR2 YENEEA. CDR3 residues: CASSYLTGGHYEQYF. The CDR3 DNA reads as TGTGCCAGCAGCTACTTGACAGGGGGCCACTACGAGCAGTACTTC.

This chain connects TRBV19 to TRBJ1-1; perhaps TRBD1 as D (5 bases). Germline CDR1 LNHDA, CDR2 SQIVND (reference sequence). V dropped 0 bases and J dropped 5 bases, with 13 bases sitting between them. CDR3 length: 15 residues. As DNA, the CDR3 is TGTGCCAGTAGTATAGATCTTGGCAGGGTGACTGAAGCTTTCTTT. Residues: CASSIDLGRVTEAFF. Variable domain in full (rest from reference TRBV19 and TRBJ1-1): DGGITQSPKYLFRKEGQNVTLSCEQNLNHDAMYWYRQDPGQGLRLIYYSQIVNDFQKGDIAEGYSVSREKKESFPLTVTSAQKNPTAFYLCASSIDLGRVTEAFFGQGTRLTVV.